What follows is one TCR beta chain and its context. What it binds is not known. Sequence at one end of the junction differs from germline and may be a read error. These data belong to a study of cytomegalovirus exposure and HLA in healthy donors. Study-wide results and limits: Follow-up analysis later connected one missense variant in DCLRE1C with trimming of TCR beta V- and J-genes.

The primer mix had 60 Vbeta and 13 Jbeta primers. Using immunoSEQ multiplex PCR, the repertoire was profiled, and TCRdb retains in-frame clones only, with some absent. The listing contains roughly 64,000 clones. Germline CDR1 is GTSNPN and CDR2 is SVGIG (reference sequence). The CDR3 runs to 12 residues. The sequenced sample was PBMCs. The TCR originated in a woman aged 18-29 years in good health and CMV-seronegative. The chain is built from TRBV30 and TRBJ2-1; tentative D call: TRBD2 (6 bases). The CDR3 DNA reads TGTGCCTGGGGTGTAACCCGGGACTTTCAGTTCTTC. It specifies CAWGVTRDFQFF.